These T cell receptor beta chains were read from a single sample in a study of cytomegalovirus exposure and HLA in healthy donors. Assay: immunoSEQ multiplex PCR; the TCRdb copy retains only in-frame clones and omits some. In the table there are around 100,000 clones, roughly 73% of which are singletons. The sequencing input was PBMCs. These receptors were collected from a woman aged 25 to 39 in good health and CMV-seronegative. Both conserved end residues are part of each CDR3. D genes are given only for firm matches. Some rows have no size entry. The others give once, few or many, or a class for an expanded clone.

v_gene	len	abundance	j_gene	d_gene	CDR3nt	CDR3aa
TRBV18	13	NA	TRBJ2-5	NA	TGTGCCAGCTCACCCGGACAGCAAGAGACCCAGTACTTC	CASSPGQQETQYF
TRBV29-1	16	NA	TRBJ1-1	TRBD1	TGCAGCGTTTCCATAGACAGGGCGATTGTGGGCACTGAAGCTTTCTTT	CSVSIDRAIVGTEAFF
TRBV10-3	12	once	TRBJ1-2	NA	TGTGCCATCAGTTGGAACAGGGAGGGCTACACCTTC	CAISWNREGYTF
TRBV9	14	few	TRBJ2-5	TRBD2	TGTGCCAGCAGCACTCGACTAGCGGGGGAGACCCAGTACTTC	CASSTRLAGETQYF
TRBV7-2	14	few	TRBJ1-1	NA	TGTGCCAGCAGCTTACCCTGGGGCGACACTGAAGCTTTCTTT	CASSLPWGDTEAFF
TRBV1	15	NA	TRBJ1-1	NA	TGCACCAGCAGCCGAGAAGGGGGTGCGGCTCCTGAAGCTTTCTTT	CTSSREGGAAPEAFF
TRBV7-2	14	NA	TRBJ2-5	NA	TGTGCCAGCAGCCCGGGACATGGGATGGAGACCCAGTACTTC	CASSPGHGMETQYF
TRBV7-9	17	NA	TRBJ2-5	TRBD2	TGTGCCAGCAGCTTATTGGAGGGAGGGGCGTTTGACGGGACCCAGTACTTC	CASSLLEGGAFDGTQYF
TRBV5-1	14	NA	TRBJ1-1	NA	TGCGCCAGCAGCCCGGGGGGGGTGAGGACTGAAGCTTTCTTT	CASSPGGVRTEAFF
TRBV19	13	NA	TRBJ1-4	NA	TGTGCCAGTAGGGCCACAGACAATGAAAAACTGTTTTTT	CASRATDNEKLFF
TRBV7-8	12	NA	TRBJ1-1	NA	TGTGCCAGCAGCGTCAGGGGTACTGAAGCTTTCTTT	CASSVRGTEAFF
TRBV7-2	12	NA	TRBJ1-2	NA	TGTGCCAGCAGCTTCGAAGTAGATGGCTACACCTTC	CASSFEVDGYTF
TRBV7-6	11	NA	TRBJ2-7	NA	TGTGCCAGCAGCTTACAGGGTCTGCAGTACTTC	CASSLQGLQYF
TRBV6-1	14	NA	TRBJ1-1	TRBD1	TGTGCCAGCAGTGAATCAAACAGGGGCGCTGAAGCTTTCTTT	CASSESNRGAEAFF
TRBV29-1	11	NA	TRBJ1-2	TRBD1	TGCAGCGTGCCGGGACAGTATGGCTACACCTTC	CSVPGQYGYTF
TRBV30	11	NA	TRBJ1-1	NA	TGTGCCTGGACGGTGAACACTGAAGCTTTCTTT	CAWTVNTEAFF
TRBV7-2	14	NA	TRBJ1-5	TRBD1	TGTGCCAGCAGCCTGGGACAGGGGCTTTTTGCCCAGCATTTT	CASSLGQGLFAQHF
TRBV6-5	13	NA	TRBJ1-2	NA	TGTGCCAGCAGTTACGGCAAACTAAATGGCTACACCTTC	CASSYGKLNGYTF
TRBV15	17	NA	TRBJ2-5	TRBD1	TGTGCCACCAGCAGAGCCCCCGGACAGGGAGGACAAGAGACCCAGTACTTC	CATSRAPGQGGQETQYF
TRBV4-2	14	few	TRBJ1-1	NA	TGTGCCAGCAGGGACATCAGGGTCCTCACTGAAGCTTTCTTT	CASRDIRVLTEAFF
TRBV5-4	15	many	TRBJ2-7	TRBD2	TGTGCCAGCAGCCCTGGGACTAGCGGGACCTACGAGCAGTACTTC	CASSPGTSGTYEQYF
TRBV7-9	12	NA	TRBJ1-5	NA	TGTGCCAGCAGCCTCAATCGGCAGCCCCAGCATTTT	CASSLNRQPQHF
TRBV6-5	16	NA	TRBJ1-1	NA	TGTGCCAGCAGTTACCTCTCGTTCGGCCGGGACACTGAAGCTTTCTTT	CASSYLSFGRDTEAFF
TRBV7-3	13	few	TRBJ1-2	NA	TGTGCCAGCAGCTTGGGGGGAGAGGATGGCTACACCTTC	CASSLGGEDGYTF
TRBV15	17	NA	TRBJ2-1	NA	TGTGCCACCAGCAGGTTCTACAGGCAAAACTCCTACAATGAGCAGTTCTTC	CATSRFYRQNSYNEQFF
TRBV9	15	few	TRBJ2-1	NA	TGTGCCAGCAGCGTAGCTCCTAGCTCCTACAATGAGCAGTTCTTC	CASSVAPSSYNEQFF
TRBV5-6	14	NA	TRBJ1-2	TRBD1	TGTGCCAGCAGCTCGGGACAGGGGGTTCCTGGCTACACCTTC	CASSSGQGVPGYTF
TRBV6-5	14	NA	TRBJ2-5	NA	TGTGCCAGCAGTTACCCCGGCGGTGGAGAGACCCAGTACTTC	CASSYPGGGETQYF
TRBV7-9	14	NA	TRBJ1-1	NA	TGTGCCAGCAGCCCGGGGGAGCGGAACACTGAAGCTTTCTTT	CASSPGERNTEAFF
TRBV11-1	14	NA	TRBJ1-2	TRBD1	TGTGCCAGCAGGAACCCCGGGACAGACTATGGCTACACCTTC	CASRNPGTDYGYTF
TRBV9	17	few	TRBJ1-3	TRBD1	TGTGCCAGCAGCGTAGAGAGGGACAGTTCTCCTGGAAACACCATATATTTT	CASSVERDSSPGNTIYF
TRBV7-7	13	NA	TRBJ1-1	NA	TGTGCTAGCAGCTTAGAGCGGGGCACTGAAGCTTTCTTT	CASSLERGTEAFF
TRBV11-3	14	NA	TRBJ1-1	NA	TGTGCCAGCAGCTTAAGACAGACGAACACTGAAGCTTTCTTT	CASSLRQTNTEAFF
TRBV19	14	few	TRBJ1-4	TRBD1	TGTGCCAGTAGTAACAGGGGAGGCGGTGAAAAACTGTTTTTT	CASSNRGGGEKLFF
TRBV5-1	14	few	TRBJ1-1	NA	TGCGCCAGCAGCTTGAGTGGGGGGGCCACTGAAGCTTTCTTT	CASSLSGGATEAFF
TRBV6-6	13	NA	TRBJ1-2	NA	TGTGCCAGCAGCCCAGGACAGAACTATGGCTACACCTTC	CASSPGQNYGYTF
TRBV12-5	20	NA	TRBJ2-1	TRBD2	TGTGCTAGTGGTTTTGCAGTTTGGCGGGGGGCCAACTTCTCCTACAATGAGCAGTTCTTC	CASGFAVWRGANFSYNEQFF
TRBV27	14	NA	TRBJ1-1	NA	TGTGCCAGCAGCTCACCCGGAGGCTACACTGAAGCTTTCTTT	CASSSPGGYTEAFF
TRBV19	16	NA	TRBJ1-3	NA	TGTGCCAGTAGTATTGAACAGGGATTTTTTGGAAACACCATATATTTT	CASSIEQGFFGNTIYF
TRBV4-2	17	NA	TRBJ2-7	TRBD2	TGTGCCAGCAGCCAACTCCAGGGCGGGGGGGGGTCCTACGAGCAGTACTTC	CASSQLQGGGGSYEQYF
TRBV7-8	13	NA	TRBJ1-4	NA	TGTGCCAGCAGCTTTGTTAATTTGGAAAAACTGTTTTTT	CASSFVNLEKLFF
TRBV28	14	NA	TRBJ1-4	NA	TGTGCCAGCAGTTTTGGGACACCCGATGAAAAACTGTTTTTT	CASSFGTPDEKLFF
TRBV27	15	NA	TRBJ1-5	TRBD1	TGTGCCAGCAGTAGGACAGGGAACAGCAATCAGCCCCAGCATTTT	CASSRTGNSNQPQHF